This TCR beta chain came from a study of technical replicates of blood from a handful of donors. CDR1 is MNHEY, CDR2 SVGAGI, per germline. This CDR3 has 16 amino acids. The V and J ends lost 0 bases and 5 bases respectively, with 11 bases between them. TCRdb's copy holds only in-frame clones and misses some; the assay was immunoSEQ multiplex PCR. This sample has about 97,000 clones, with over 95% found just once. This clonotype originated in a human donor in good health. This chain connects TRBV6-5 to TRBJ1-6; a weak D match, TRBD1 (6 bases). Specimen: T cells isolated from PBMCs. In nucleotides, the CDR3 is TGTGCCAGCAGTTACTCGGGGGCCGTAGATAATTCACCCCTCCACTTT. Protein product: CASSYSGAVDNSPLHF.